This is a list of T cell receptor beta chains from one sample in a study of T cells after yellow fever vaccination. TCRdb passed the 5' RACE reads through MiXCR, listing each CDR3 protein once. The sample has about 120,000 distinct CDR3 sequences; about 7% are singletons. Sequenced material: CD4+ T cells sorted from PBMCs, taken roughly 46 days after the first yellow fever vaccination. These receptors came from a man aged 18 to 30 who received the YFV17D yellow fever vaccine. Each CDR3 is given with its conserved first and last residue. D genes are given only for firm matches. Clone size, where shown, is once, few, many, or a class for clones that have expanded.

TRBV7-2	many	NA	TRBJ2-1	TGTGCCAGCAGCCATCCCGCGAGTGAGCAGTTCTTC	CASSHPASEQFF
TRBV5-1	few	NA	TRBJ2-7	TGCGCCAGCAGCTTGGTTGGTGGAAGATCCTACGAGCAGTACTTC	CASSLVGGRSYEQYF
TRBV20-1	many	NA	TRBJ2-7	TGCAGTGCGGGGGCGATTTACTATTACGAGCAGTACTTC	CSAGAIYYYEQYF
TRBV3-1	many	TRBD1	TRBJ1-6	TGTGCCAGCAGCTACGGGACAGGGGATTCACCCCTCCACTTT	CASSYGTGDSPLHF
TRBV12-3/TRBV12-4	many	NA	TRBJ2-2	TGTGCCAGCAGTTTTGGTAGGGTTACGAACACCGGGGAGCTGTTTTTT	CASSFGRVTNTGELFF
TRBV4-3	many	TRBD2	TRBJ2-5	TGCGCCAGCAGCTCCCGACTAGCGGGAGGAGAGACCCAGTACTTC	CASSSRLAGGETQYF
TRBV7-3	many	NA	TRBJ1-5	TGTGCCAGCAGCTTAAACGGTGAGGGGCCCCAGCATTTT	CASSLNGEGPQHF
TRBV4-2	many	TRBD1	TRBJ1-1	TGTGCCAGCAGCCAAGGGACAGGGGGCGACGTAGCTTTCTTT	CASSQGTGGDVAFF
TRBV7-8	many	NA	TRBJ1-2	TGTGCCAGCAGCTTCTCAGGGTCAGGCTATGGCTACACCTTC	CASSFSGSGYGYTF
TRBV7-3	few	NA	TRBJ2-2	TGTGCCAGCAGGAAAATTCCGGGCGTCGGGGAGCTGTTTTTT	CASRKIPGVGELFF
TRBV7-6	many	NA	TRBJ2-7	TGTGCCAGCAGCCTAGGCGGGACTCCAGCCGAGCAGTACTTC	CASSLGGTPAEQYF
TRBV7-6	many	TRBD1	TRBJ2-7	TGTGCCAGCAGCTTAGGGGGACAGGGAATCTACGAGCAGTACTTC	CASSLGGQGIYEQYF
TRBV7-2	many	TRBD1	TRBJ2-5	TGTGCCAGCAGCTTACTAGGGGGCGAGTACCAAGAGACCCAGTACTTC	CASSLLGGEYQETQYF
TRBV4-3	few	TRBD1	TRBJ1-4	TGCGCCAGCAGCCTAGACAGGACAGGGACTTATAATGAAAAACTGTTTTTT	CASSLDRTGTYNEKLFF
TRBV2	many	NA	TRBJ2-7	TGTGCCAGCACAGGGGAGGGACGAGGGAGCGAGCAGTACTTC	CASTGEGRGSEQYF
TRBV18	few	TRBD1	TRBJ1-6	TGTGCCAGCTCACCAGAGACAGGGGTGGATTCACCCCTCCACTTT	CASSPETGVDSPLHF
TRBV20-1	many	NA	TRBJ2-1	TGCAGTTCCCTAGGAGGGCTAGGCGAGCAGTTCTTC	CSSLGGLGEQFF
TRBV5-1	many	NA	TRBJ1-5	TGCGCCAGCAGCTTGGAACCAGGGGATCAGCCCCAGCATTTT	CASSLEPGDQPQHF
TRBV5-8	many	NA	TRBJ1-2	TGTGCCAGCAGTCCGTCGCCGGCTGGCTATGGCTACACCTTC	CASSPSPAGYGYTF
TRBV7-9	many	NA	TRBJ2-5	TGTGCCAGCAGCGGGCAGGGAAATATGGGCGAGACCCAGTACTTC	CASSGQGNMGETQYF
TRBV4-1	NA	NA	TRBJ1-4	TGCGCCAGCAGCCAAGCGGGGGTGTGGGATGAAAAACTGTTTTTT	CASSQAGVWDEKLFF
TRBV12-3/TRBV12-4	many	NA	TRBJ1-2	TGTGCCAGCAGTTTTAGCCTCGGAGCTTTAGGTGGCTACACCTTC	CASSFSLGALGGYTF
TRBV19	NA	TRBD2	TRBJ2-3	TGTGCCAGTAGCCGACTAGCGGGGGGGCCGGGTACGCAGTATTTT	CASSRLAGGPGTQYF
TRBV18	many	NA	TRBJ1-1	TGTGCCAGCTCACCACTGGGCAGATCGAACACTGAAGCTTTCTTT	CASSPLGRSNTEAFF
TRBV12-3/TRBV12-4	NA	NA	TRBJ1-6	TGTACCTGCAGTTTCTTCCCGTGGGGGGGAGAGTCCTATAATTCACCCCTCCACTTT	CTCSFFPWGGESYNSPLHF
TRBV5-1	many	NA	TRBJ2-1	TGCGCCAGCAGCTTGGGGGCGGGAACCCTACAGAATGAGCAGTTCTTC	CASSLGAGTLQNEQFF
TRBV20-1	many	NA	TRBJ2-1	TGCAGTGCTAGAGAGGGAGGTGGTGGGGGGGCATACAATGAGCAGTTCTTC	CSAREGGGGGAYNEQFF